The entry that follows covers one T cell receptor beta chain sequence. Its antigen remains unidentified. A second PCR, run for roughly 7 to 11 cycles, used a sample-barcoded 5' primer plus a J-beta primer mix. Each cDNA molecule was tagged by a template-switch adaptor that had 12 random nucleotides. Via MiXCR, TCRdb re-called the 5' RACE reads, giving one row per CDR3 protein. The sample consists of roughly 2 million distinct CDR3 sequences, 40% to 55% of them appearing once. This record belongs to a study of blood T cells in healthy people across ages. Study-wide findings and caveats: More naive CD4+ cells and higher diversity were found in long-lived than in aged donors.

Germline V gives CDR1 SGHRS, CDR2 YFSETQ. The CDR3 contains 15 residues. Sequencing used blood. The TCR sequence derives from a woman between 35 and 50 years old in good health. The chain combines TRBV5-1 with TRBJ2-1; D may be TRBD2 (6 bases). With the DNA end fitting TRBJ2-7 better, the J assignment may be wrong. In DNA, the CDR3 is TGCGCCAGCAGCCAGGAGGGGCCGAACTACAATGAGCAGTACTTC. This sequence encodes CASSQEGPNYNEQYF.